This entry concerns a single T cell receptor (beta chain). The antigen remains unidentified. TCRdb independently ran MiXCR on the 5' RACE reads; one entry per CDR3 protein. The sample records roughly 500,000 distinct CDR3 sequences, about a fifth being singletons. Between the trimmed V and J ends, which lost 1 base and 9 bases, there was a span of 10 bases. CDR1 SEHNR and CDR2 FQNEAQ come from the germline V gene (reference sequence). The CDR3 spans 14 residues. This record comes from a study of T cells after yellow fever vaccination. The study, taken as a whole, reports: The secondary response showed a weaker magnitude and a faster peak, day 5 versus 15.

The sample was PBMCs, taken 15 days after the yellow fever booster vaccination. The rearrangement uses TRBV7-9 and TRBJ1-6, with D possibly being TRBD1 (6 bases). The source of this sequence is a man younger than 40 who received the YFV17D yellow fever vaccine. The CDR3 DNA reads TGTGCCAGCAGCTTAGGGGGGCGGAGTTCACCCCTCCACTTT. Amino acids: CASSLGGRSSPLHF.